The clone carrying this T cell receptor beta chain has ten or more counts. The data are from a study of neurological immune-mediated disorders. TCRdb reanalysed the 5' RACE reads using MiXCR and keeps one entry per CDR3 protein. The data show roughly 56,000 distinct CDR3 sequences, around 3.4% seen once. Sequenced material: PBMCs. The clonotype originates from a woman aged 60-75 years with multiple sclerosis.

Written as DNA, the CDR3 is TGTGCCAGCAGCCCTACAGGCTACGAGCAGTACTTC. Translating it yields CASSPTGYEQYF. This rearrangement joins TRBV14 to TRBJ2-7; D might be TRBD1 (5 bases). In germline, CDR1 is SGHDN, CDR2 FVKESK. The CDR3 runs 12 residues. V dropped 4 bases and J dropped 3 bases, with 7 bases sitting between them.